What follows are 26 T cell receptor beta chains derived from one specimen sequenced in a study of low-dose radiotherapy and immunotherapy resistance in tumors. Documented time point: before trial treatment. First-strand cDNA relied on TRAV- and TRBV-specific primers spanning alpha and beta chains. A constant-region primer paired with the V-primer adapter amplified TCRs over about 19 PCR cycles. Via MiXCR, TCRdb re-called the reads, giving one row per CDR3 protein. The sample has about 60,000 distinct CDR3 sequences; under 30% are singletons. Sequences were derived from PBMCs, sampled before treatment. These receptors were collected from a male donor with prostate cancer.

This clonotype was counted at least ten times. V gene TRBV19 combines with J gene TRBJ2-1; D ambiguous. The CDR3 is 16 residues long. CDR1 is LNHDA and CDR2 is SQIVND in the germline V gene (reference sequence). Trimming left V 3 bases short and J 5 bases short, with 17 bases between. The CDR3 loop is CASSIQTPSGNNEQFF. As DNA, the CDR3 is TGTGCCAGTAGTATCCAAACGCCATCCGGTAACAATGAGCAGTTCTTC.

This clonotype has a count of ten or more. A read error may produce the germline difference seen at one junction end. The V call is TRBV5-1, the J call TRBJ2-1; perhaps TRBD1 as D (5 bases). In germline, CDR1 is SGHRS, CDR2 YFSETQ. The CDR3 is 15 residues long. The CDR3 is CASSWTSGSYNEEFF. DNA of the CDR3: TGCGCCAGCAGCTGGACATCCGGGTCGTACAATGAGGAGTTCTTC.

This clonotype was seen many times. The chain joins TRBV28 to TRBJ1-4; D uncertain. Trimming removed 7 bases at V and 8 bases at J, with 11 bases between. The germline V gene encodes CDR1 MDHEN and CDR2 SYDVKM. There are 12 residues in the CDR3. The CDR3 reads CASKPEKEKLFF. CDR3 sequence (DNA): TGTGCCAGCAAGCCAGAAAAAGAAAAACTGTTTTTT.

This clonotype was seen at least ten times. J is TRBJ1-2 and V is TRBV2; no clear D gene. The V end was cut by 6 bases, the J end by 0 bases, with 17 bases between. This CDR3 contains 16 residues. Germline V CDR1 and CDR2: SNHLY, FYNNEI. As DNA, the CDR3 is TGTGCCAGCAGCGCGAGTCCAGCCCGATCTAACTATGGCTACACCTTC. This sequence encodes CASSASPARSNYGYTF.

There are many counts of this clonotype. The genes are TRBV14 and TRBJ2-1, with D possibly matching TRBD2 (6 bases). V lost 6 bases and J 7 bases, leaving 19 bases between the germline ends. This CDR3 is 15 amino acids long. CDR1 is SGHDN, CDR2 FVKESK, per germline. The CDR3 here is CASRPRTPGDNEQFF. The CDR3, as DNA: TGTGCCAGCAGACCCAGAACCCCGGGGGATAATGAGCAGTTCTTC. Supplemented by reference TRBV14 and TRBJ2-1, the full variable domain reads EAGVTQFPSHSVIEKGQTVTLRCDPISGHDNLYWYRRVMGKEIKFLLHFVKESKQDESGMPNNRFLAERTGGTYSTLKVQPAELEDSGVYFCASRPRTPGDNEQFFGPGTRLTVL.

This clonotype was recorded many times. The chain couples TRBV29-1 to TRBJ1-2; D remains unclear. The CDR3 spans 13 residues. Germline V CDR1 and CDR2: SQVTM, ANQGSEA. V gave up 5 bases and J gave up 8 bases, with 18 bases separating them. In DNA form, the CDR3 reads TGCAGCGTTCCGGCCCAAGGGATTCGGGGCTACACCTTC. As protein: CSVPAQGIRGYTF.

The chain uses TRBV5-6 and TRBJ1-4; D unclear. V was clipped by 2 bases and J by 8 bases, with 16 bases between them. The germline CDR1 and CDR2 sequences are SGHDT and YYEEEE. This CDR3 is 15 amino acids long. CDR3 protein: CASSFGGSLGEKLFF. The CDR3 DNA is TGTGCCAGCAGCTTCGGCGGATCCCTAGGGGAAAAACTGTTTTTT. The full variable domain, its missing parts supplied by reference TRBV5-6 and TRBJ1-4, is DAGVTQSPTHLIKTRGQQVTLRCSPKSGHDTVSWYQQALGQGPQFIFQYYEEEERQRGNFPDRFSGHQFPNYSSELNVNALLLGDSALYLCASSFGGSLGEKLFFGSGTQLSVL.

Many counts were recorded for this clonotype. This chain links TRBV28 with TRBJ2-7; D gene uncertain. The V gene lost 4 bases and the J gene lost 7 bases, with 17 bases spanning the gap. CDR1 and CDR2 from the germline V gene are MDHEN and SYDVKM. The CDR3 totals 14 residues. The DNA for the CDR3 is TGTGCCAGCAGTTCCCCGGGCCTACCCTGGGAGCAGTACTTC. The encoded protein is CASSSPGLPWEQYF.

This chain connects TRBV28 to TRBJ2-1, with D uncertain. The germline gives CDR1 MDHEN, CDR2 SYDVKM. This CDR3 is built from 13 residues. V was clipped by 2 bases and J by 6 bases, with 8 bases between them. CDR3 amino acids: CASSLQFANEQFF. CDR3 in DNA: TGTGCCAGCAGTTTACAGTTTGCCAATGAGCAGTTCTTC. Combining the CDR3 with reference TRBV28 and TRBJ2-1 gives the whole variable domain DVKVTQSSRYLVKRTGEKVFLECVQDMDHENMFWYRQDPGLGLRLIYFSYDVKMKEKGDIPEGYSVSREKKERFSLILESASTNQTSMYLCASSLQFANEQFFGPGTRLTVL.

This clonotype was recorded at least ten times. The chain links TRBV18 to TRBJ2-3, with D hard to call. Germline V gene data show CDR1 as KGHSH and CDR2 as LQKENI. The CDR3 runs 15 residues. With 2 bases removed from V and 2 bases from J, the gap between germline ends came to 11 bases. CDR3 DNA sequence: TGTGCCAGCTCACCATCAATTGGGTTCACAGATACGCAGTATTTT. This gives the protein CASSPSIGFTDTQYF.

This clonotype appeared many times. The gene calls are TRBV12-3 or TRBV12-4 and TRBJ1-1; 7 nucleotides line up with TRBD1. The CDR3 contains 13 residues. With 3 bases clipped from V and 10 bases from J, the junction kept 8 bases outside the gene matches. CDR3 in amino acids: CASSFRGGIGAFF. The CDR3 coding sequence is TGTGCCAGCAGTTTTCGAGGGGGCATTGGAGCTTTCTTT.

This clonotype has a single count. A read error likely explains this, since a far larger clone differs by one base. A read error is likely, as this CDR3 ends without the conserved phenylalanine or tryptophan. This sequence joins TRBV5-8 and TRBJ2-7; D possibly corresponds to TRBD1 (7 bases). Germline-derived CDR1 and CDR2 are SGHTS and YDEGEE. The CDR3 consists of 16 residues. V was shortened by 2 bases and J by 6 bases, with 21 bases between the two germline ends. CDR3 region: CASSFRGDPSPTEQYI. The CDR3 DNA reads TGTGCCAGCAGCTTCAGGGGGGACCCTTCGCCTACCGAGCAGTACATC.

This clonotype was picked up many times. The chain joins TRBV12-3 or TRBV12-4 to TRBJ2-2; tentative D call: TRBD2 (5 bases). CDR3 length: 17 amino acids. Trimming removed 6 bases from V and 4 bases from J, with 21 bases in between. CDR3 nucleotides: TGTGCCAGCAGCCCTCGAAGGGTAGCGATGGGCACCGGGGAGCTGTTTTTT. It translates to CASSPRRVAMGTGELFF.

As to this clonotype: One base separates it from a far larger clone, so it is likely a read error. CDR3 sequence reads: CASSLTDRGYEQFF. The DNA for the CDR3 is TGTGCCAGCAGCTTGACGGACAGGGGCTACGAGCAGTTCTTC. The gene calls are TRBV5-5 and TRBJ2-1; 9 bases are a match to TRBD1. Germline V gene sequence: CDR1 SGHKS, CDR2 YYEKEE (reference sequence). The CDR3 sequence is 14 residues long. V was clipped by 1 base and J by 10 bases; unmatched bases: 6. The whole variable domain, filled in from reference TRBV5-5 and TRBJ2-1, reads DAGVTQSPTHLIKTRGQQVTLRCSPISGHKSVSWYQQVLGQGPQFIFQYYEKEERGRGNFPDRFSARQFPNYSSELNVNALLLGDSALYLCASSLTDRGYEQFFGPGTRLTVL.

This clonotype occurred many times. The chain uses TRBV29-1 and TRBJ2-1; the D is unclear. Trimming took off 2 bases at V and 6 bases at J, with 8 bases between the two ends. Germline V gives CDR1 SQVTM, CDR2 ANQGSEA. The CDR3 length is 12 residues. The CDR3, as DNA: TGCAGCGTTGAAACGTGGCTCAATGAGCAGTTCTTC. It is translated as CSVETWLNEQFF.

The rearrangement links TRBV19 to TRBJ1-1; perhaps TRBD1 as D (5 bases). V gave up 5 bases and J gave up 4 bases, with 14 bases separating them. This CDR3 region has 14 residues. CDR1 and CDR2 from the germline V gene are LNHDA and SQIVND (reference sequence). This chain's CDR3 is CASSFRRGPTEAFF. In DNA, the CDR3 is TGTGCCAGTAGTTTTCGGAGGGGCCCCACTGAAGCTTTCTTT.

Many counts were recorded for this clonotype. This rearrangement joins TRBV14 to TRBJ2-5; maybe TRBD1 (6 bases). The V end lost 4 bases, the J end lost 2 bases, and 17 bases lay between the germline ends. The germline gives CDR1 SGHDN, CDR2 FVKESK. The CDR3 covers 16 residues. CDR3 protein: CASSPGQTRLQETQYF. The DNA of the CDR3 is TGTGCCAGCAGCCCCGGACAGACCAGACTACAAGAGACCCAGTACTTC. The full variable domain, rest sourced from reference TRBV14 and TRBJ2-5, is EAGVTQFPSHSVIEKGQTVTLRCDPISGHDNLYWYRRVMGKEIKFLLHFVKESKQDESGMPNNRFLAERTGGTYSTLKVQPAELEDSGVYFCASSPGQTRLQETQYFGPGTRLLVL.

This clonotype was seen at least ten times. V usage is TRBV7-8 and J usage is TRBJ1-4; possibly TRBD1 for D (5 bases). There are 13 residues in the CDR3. With 8 bases removed from V and 3 bases from J, the gap between germline ends came to 10 bases. Germline V CDR1 and CDR2: SGHVS, FQNEAQ. The chain's CDR3 is CASSGGPNEKLFF. The CDR3 DNA reads as TGTGCCAGCTCGGGGGGACCTAATGAAAAACTGTTTTTT.

This clonotype was seen repeatedly, ten times or more. V gene TRBV27 combines with J gene TRBJ2-7; D might be TRBD2 (6 bases). The CDR3 loop spans 15 amino acids. The V and J ends lost 2 bases and 3 bases respectively, with 14 bases between them. Per the germline V gene, CDR1 is MNHEY and CDR2 is SMNVEV (reference sequence). CDR3 in amino acids: CASSLPLGTFYEQYF. CDR3 nucleotide sequence: TGTGCCAGCAGTTTACCCCTAGGGACTTTCTACGAGCAGTACTTC.

This clonotype was counted at least ten times. This rearrangement joins TRBV20-1 to TRBJ1-3; TRBD1 might be the D (5 bases). The CDR3 has 14 residues. Per germline, CDR1 DFQATT and CDR2 SNEGSKA (reference sequence). V lost 5 bases to trimming and J lost 4 bases, with 15 bases between them. The CDR3 DNA reads as TGCAGTGCTGGAGGGGACCTGGTAGGAAACACCATATATTTT. Translated: CSAGGDLVGNTIYF.

This clonotype was observed many times. The gene calls are TRBV30 and TRBJ1-5, with 7 positions matching TRBD1. The CDR3 runs 14 residues. The junction had 2 bases not matched to a gene; V was cut back by 1 base and J by 2 bases. Looked up from germline, CDR1 is GTSNPN and CDR2 is SVGIG (reference sequence). CDR3 region: CAWSDTGGNQPQHF. The CDR3 DNA follows: TGTGCCTGGAGTGATACAGGGGGCAATCAGCCCCAGCATTTT.

The CDR3 loop is CASSLSGETQYF. CDR3 coding DNA: TGTGCCAGCAGCTTATCCGGGGAGACCCAGTACTTC. This sequence joins TRBV11-2 and TRBJ2-5; D gene unclear. This CDR3 spans 12 amino acids. V was pared by 2 bases and J by 5 bases, with 6 bases between. CDR1 is SGHAT, CDR2 FQNNGV, per germline.

Notes on this clonotype: Given a far larger clone just one base away, this is likely a sequencing read error. The J gene is TRBJ2-7, the V gene TRBV18; 12 bases match TRBD2. With V trimmed by 0 bases and J by 7 bases, 7 bases remained unmatched. The CDR3 is made up of 16 amino acids. Germline assignment: CDR1 KGHSH and CDR2 LQKENI. The CDR3: CASSPPASGRGNEQYF. The CDR3 DNA reads TGTGCCAGCTCACCACCGGCTAGCGGGAGGGGCAATGAGCAGTACTTC. The whole variable domain, filled in from reference TRBV18 and TRBJ2-7, reads NAGVMQNPRHLVRRRGQEARLRCSPMKGHSHVYWYRQLPEEGLKFMVYLQKENIIDESGMPKERFSAEFPKEGPSILRIQQVVRGDSAAYFCASSPPASGRGNEQYFGPGTRLTVT.

This clonotype was detected once. V gene TRBV5-6 combines with J gene TRBJ2-7; the D is unclear. Looked up from germline, CDR1 is SGHDT and CDR2 is YYEEEE. V lost 3 bases and J lost 0, with 7 bases in between. This CDR3 has 13 residues. CDR3 amino acids: CASSSWDSYEQYF. In DNA, the CDR3 is TGTGCCAGCAGCTCCTGGGACTCCTACGAGCAGTACTTC.

The chain links TRBV19 to TRBJ1-2; no firm D call. Trimming took off 3 bases at V and 2 bases at J, with 13 bases between the two ends. Germline loops: CDR1 LNHDA, CDR2 SQIVND (reference sequence). The CDR3 totals 15 residues. The CDR3: CASSIARTTNYGYTF. In DNA, the CDR3 is TGTGCCAGTAGTATCGCCAGGACCACCAACTATGGCTACACCTTC.

This rearrangement joins TRBV13 to TRBJ1-1; 7 bases line up with TRBD1. Trimming took 6 bases from V and 2 from J; bases not matched to a gene: 3. This CDR3 is 13 amino acids long. The germline CDR1 and CDR2 sequences are PRHDT and FYEKMQ (reference sequence). The CDR3 is CASSGTANTEAFF. The CDR3 DNA follows: TGTGCCAGCAGTGGGACAGCCAACACTGAAGCTTTCTTT.